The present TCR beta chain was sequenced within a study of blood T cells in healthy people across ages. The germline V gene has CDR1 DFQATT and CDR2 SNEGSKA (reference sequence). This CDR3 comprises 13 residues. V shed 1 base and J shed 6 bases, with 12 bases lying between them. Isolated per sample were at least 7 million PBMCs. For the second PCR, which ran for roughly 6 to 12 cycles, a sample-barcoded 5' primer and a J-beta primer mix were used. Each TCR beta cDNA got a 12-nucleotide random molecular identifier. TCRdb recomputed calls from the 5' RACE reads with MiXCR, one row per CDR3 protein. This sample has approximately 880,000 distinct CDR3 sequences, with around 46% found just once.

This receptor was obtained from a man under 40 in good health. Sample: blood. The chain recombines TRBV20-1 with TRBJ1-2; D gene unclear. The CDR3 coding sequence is TGCAGTGCTAGAGGTCGGGGTCACCATGGCTACACCTTC. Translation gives CSARGRGHHGYTF.